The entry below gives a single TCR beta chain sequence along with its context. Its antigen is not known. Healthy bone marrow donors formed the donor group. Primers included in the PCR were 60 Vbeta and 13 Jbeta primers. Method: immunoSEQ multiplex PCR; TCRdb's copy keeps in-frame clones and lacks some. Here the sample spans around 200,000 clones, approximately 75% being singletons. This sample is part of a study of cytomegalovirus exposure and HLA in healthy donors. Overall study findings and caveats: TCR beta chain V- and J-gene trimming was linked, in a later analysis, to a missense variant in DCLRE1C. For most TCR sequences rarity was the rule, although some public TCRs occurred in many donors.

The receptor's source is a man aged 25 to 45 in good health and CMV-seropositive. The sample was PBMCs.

The CDR3 DNA is TGCGCCAGCAGCCAAGATCGGAGCTCTCCCTACGAGCAGTACTTC. This encodes CASSQDRSSPYEQYF. This chain uses TRBV4-3 with TRBJ2-5; no clear D gene. The J call is doubtful: the DNA matches TRBJ2-7 better. CDR3 size: 15 residues. CDR1 is LGHNA and CDR2 is YSLEER in the germline V gene.